This is a list of T cell receptor beta chains from one sample in a study of shared clonotypes between healthy human individuals. The method was immunoSEQ multiplex PCR; TCRdb's version includes in-frame clones alone and lacks a portion of them. This sample has about 2.4 million clones, with approximately 94% found just once. The sample comprised naive CD4+ T cells from PBMCs. These TCRs come from a man between 18 and 29 years old in good health. Some clones in this sample may be carry-over from other donors' samples. CDR3s include the opening cysteine and the closing phenylalanine or tryptophan. A D gene is named only where the DNA matches it firmly. Expanded clones are given a class, and other clones once, few, many or no size at all.

j_gene,abundance,d_gene,v_gene,CDR3nt,CDR3aa
TRBJ2-3,.,TRBD1,TRBV5-1,TGCGCCAGCAGCTTGGAGACAGGGGAAGATACGCAGTATTTT,CASSLETGEDTQYF
TRBJ2-3,.,TRBD2,TRBV7-3,TGTGCCAGCAGCTCCTTTTTAGCGGGGGGCACAGATACGCAGTATTTT,CASSSFLAGGTDTQYF
TRBJ1-1,once,TRBD1,TRBV4-2,TGTGCCAGCAGCCGGACGACAGGGGTTTGGACTGAAGCTTTCTTT,CASSRTTGVWTEAFF
TRBJ1-3,.,.,TRBV9,TGTGCCAGCAGCGTAGTCTCAGGGGTAGGCACCATATATTTT,CASSVVSGVGTIYF
TRBJ2-3,.,TRBD1,TRBV14,TGTGCCAGCAGCCAGGGGACAGCCTCGGATACGCAGTATTTT,CASSQGTASDTQYF
TRBJ2-1,.,TRBD2,TRBV5-6,TGTGCCAGCAGCCGATTTAGCGGGAGTTCCTACAATGAGCAGTTCTTC,CASSRFSGSSYNEQFF
TRBJ2-5,.,.,TRBV2,TGTGCCAGCAGTGGGGAGATCCAAGAGACCCAGTACTTC,CASSGEIQETQYF
TRBJ2-5,.,TRBD1,TRBV28,TGTGCCAGCAATCGACAGGGCCTAGGGACCCAGTACTTC,CASNRQGLGTQYF
TRBJ2-7,.,.,TRBV7-2,TGTGCCAGCAGCTTACTTGGCCAGGCCTACGAGCAGTACTTC,CASSLLGQAYEQYF
TRBJ2-7,.,TRBD2,TRBV27,TGTGCCAGCATAGCGGGAGTCTCCTACGAGCAGTACTTC,CASIAGVSYEQYF
TRBJ1-1,.,.,TRBV5-1,TGCGCCAGCAGCTCTGCTAAACAGGGGAACACTGAAGCTTTCTTT,CASSSAKQGNTEAFF
TRBJ1-1,.,.,TRBV30,TGTGCCTGCTTTTCTAGCGGTTTGAACACTGAAGCTTTCTTT,CACFSSGLNTEAFF
TRBJ1-2,.,.,TRBV7-9,TGTGCCAGCAGCTTAGGCCAGGCTGGCTACACCTTC,CASSLGQAGYTF
TRBJ2-2,.,.,TRBV9,TGTGCCAGCAGCGTAATGGGAGGGGGAACCGGGGAGCTGTTTTTT,CASSVMGGGTGELFF
TRBJ2-2,.,.,TRBV9,TGTGCCAGCAGCGTAGGTTCGGGGTCAGGGAACACCGGGGAGCTGTTTTTT,CASSVGSGSGNTGELFF
TRBJ2-7,.,.,TRBV5-1,TGCGCCAGCAGCTTATCGGGCTTCTACGAGCAGTACTTC,CASSLSGFYEQYF
TRBJ2-3,once,.,TRBV28,TGTGCCAGCAGCCCCGGTGGCCAGAGAAAAGCCCGCACAGATACGCAGTATTTT,CASSPGGQRKARTDTQYF
TRBJ2-7,.,.,TRBV2,TGTGCCAGCAGTGAGGGGACGGTCACCTACGAGCAGTACTTC,CASSEGTVTYEQYF
TRBJ2-1,.,TRBD1,TRBV7-9,TGTGCCAGCAGCCTGGGACAGGGTGTCGAGCAGTTCTTC,CASSLGQGVEQFF
TRBJ1-4,.,TRBD1,TRBV5-6,TGTGCCAGCAGCCTAGACAGGGGGCATGAAAAACTGTTTTTT,CASSLDRGHEKLFF
TRBJ1-5,.,.,TRBV7-3,TGTGCCAGCAGCTTAACGGGGGGGCGGGATCAGCCCCAGCATTTT,CASSLTGGRDQPQHF
TRBJ1-5,few,.,TRBV25-1,TGTGCCAGCAGTGAAGCGGGGGCGCGCAATCAGCCCCAGCATTTT,CASSEAGARNQPQHF
TRBJ2-2,.,TRBD1,TRBV5-4,TGTGCCAGCAGTAACAGGGGATCCACCGGGGAGCTGTTTTTT,CASSNRGSTGELFF
TRBJ2-2,.,.,TRBV7-2,TGTGCCAGCAGCTTTAGCACGAACACCGGGGAGCTGTTTTTT,CASSFSTNTGELFF
TRBJ2-1,once,TRBD2,TRBV7-2,TGTGCCAGCAGCTTAGGACTAGCGGGTGCCGGCTCCTACAATGAGCAGTTCTTC,CASSLGLAGAGSYNEQFF